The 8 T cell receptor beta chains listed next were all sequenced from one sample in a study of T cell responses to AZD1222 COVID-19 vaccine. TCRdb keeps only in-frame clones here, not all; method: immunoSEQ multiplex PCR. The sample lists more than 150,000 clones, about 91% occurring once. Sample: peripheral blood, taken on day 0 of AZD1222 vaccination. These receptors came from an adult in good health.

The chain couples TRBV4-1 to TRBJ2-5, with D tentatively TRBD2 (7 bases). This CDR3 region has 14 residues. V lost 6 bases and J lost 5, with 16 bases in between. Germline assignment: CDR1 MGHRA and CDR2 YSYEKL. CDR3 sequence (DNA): TGCGCCAGCAGTTACGCGGGGGCCGAGGAGACCCAGTACTTC. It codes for CASSYAGAEETQYF.

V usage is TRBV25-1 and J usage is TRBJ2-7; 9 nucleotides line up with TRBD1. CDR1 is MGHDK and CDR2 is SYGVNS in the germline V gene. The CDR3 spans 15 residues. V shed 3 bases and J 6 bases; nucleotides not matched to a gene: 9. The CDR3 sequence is CASSESDRGSLEQYF. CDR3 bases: TGTGCCAGCAGTGAGTCGGACAGGGGCTCCCTCGAGCAGTACTTC.

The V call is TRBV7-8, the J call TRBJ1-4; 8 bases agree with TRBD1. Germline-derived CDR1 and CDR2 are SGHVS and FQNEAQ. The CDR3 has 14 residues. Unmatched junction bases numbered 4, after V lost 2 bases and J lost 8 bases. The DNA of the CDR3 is TGTGCCAGCAGCTTATGGACAGGGAGCGAAAAACTGTTTTTT. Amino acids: CASSLWTGSEKLFF. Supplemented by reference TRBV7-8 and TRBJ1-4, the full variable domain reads GAGVSQSPRYKVAKRGQDVALRCDPISGHVSLFWYQQALGQGPEFLTYFQNEAQLDKSGLPSDRFFAERPEGSVSTLKIQRTQQEDSAVYLCASSLWTGSEKLFFGSGTQLSVL.

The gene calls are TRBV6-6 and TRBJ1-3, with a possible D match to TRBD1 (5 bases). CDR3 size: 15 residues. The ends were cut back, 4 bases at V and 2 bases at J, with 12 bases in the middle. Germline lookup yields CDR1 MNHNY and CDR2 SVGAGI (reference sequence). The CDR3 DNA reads TGTGCCAGCAGTTGGGCCCAGGGCGCTGGAAACACCATATATTTT. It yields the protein CASSWAQGAGNTIYF.

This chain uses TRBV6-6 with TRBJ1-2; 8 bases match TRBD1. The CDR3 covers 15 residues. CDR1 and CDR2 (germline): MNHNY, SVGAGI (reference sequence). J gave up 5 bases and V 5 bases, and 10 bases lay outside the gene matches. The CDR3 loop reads CASSPGQGSPYGYTF. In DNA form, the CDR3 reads TGTGCCAGCAGTCCCGGACAGGGATCCCCGTATGGCTACACCTTC.

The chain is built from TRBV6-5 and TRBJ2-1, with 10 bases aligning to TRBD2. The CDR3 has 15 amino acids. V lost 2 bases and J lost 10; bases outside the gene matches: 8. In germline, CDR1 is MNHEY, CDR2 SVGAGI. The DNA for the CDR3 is TGTGCCAGCAGTTACGCCAGCGGGGGGGCCAAAGAGCAGTTCTTC. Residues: CASSYASGGAKEQFF.

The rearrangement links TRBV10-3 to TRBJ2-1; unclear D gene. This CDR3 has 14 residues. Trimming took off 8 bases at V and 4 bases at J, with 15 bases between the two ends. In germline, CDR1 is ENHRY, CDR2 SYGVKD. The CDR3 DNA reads TGTGCCATCGGAACGGCAGGCAATTACAATGAGCAGTTCTTC. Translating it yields CAIGTAGNYNEQFF.

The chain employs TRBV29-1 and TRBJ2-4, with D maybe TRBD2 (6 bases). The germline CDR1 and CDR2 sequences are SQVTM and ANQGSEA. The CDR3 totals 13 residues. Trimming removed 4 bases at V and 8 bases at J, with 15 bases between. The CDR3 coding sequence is TGCAGCGTTGGAGGTCTAGCGAAAGACATTCAGTACTTC. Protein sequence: CSVGGLAKDIQYF. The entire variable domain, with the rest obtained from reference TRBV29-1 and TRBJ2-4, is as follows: SAVISQKPSRDICQRGTSLTIQCQVDSQVTMMFWYRQQPGQSLTLIATANQGSEATYESGFVIDKFPISRPNLTFSTLTVSNMSPEDSSIYLCSVGGLAKDIQYFGAGTRLSVL.